The source of this T cell receptor beta chain is a study of blood T cell repertoires in COVID-19. After removal of 8 bases from V and 4 bases from J, the junction contained 13 bases not matched to a gene. Germline CDR1 LGHNA, CDR2 YNFKEQ. The length of the CDR3 is 18 residues. This clone occurred many times. The data were produced by immunoSEQ multiplex PCR, yet TCRdb's version contains in-frame clones alone and is incomplete. Here the sample spans hundreds of thousands of clones, 70% to 90% being singletons. The V gene is TRBV4-2, the J gene TRBJ2-1; the match to TRBD2 covers 14 bases. Sequencing was performed on peripheral blood. The sequence was obtained from a man between 40 and 49 years old with acute or convalescent COVID-19. CDR3 in amino acids: CASGRTSGRTGGYNEQFF. CDR3 nucleotides: TGTGCCAGCGGACGGACTAGCGGGAGGACCGGGGGTTACAATGAGCAGTTCTTC.